This TCR beta chain is drawn from a study of blood T cell repertoires in COVID-19. Authors' processing steps: Researchers report that nucleated cell counts were estimated from reference gene primer amplification. Data came from immunoSEQ multiplex PCR; TCRdb stores just in-frame clones and leaves some out. V and J calls and clone size are copied from that table; D and trimming were computed from the DNA. The sample shows 100,000 to 150,000 clones, around nine tenths of them seen only once. Germline V gene sequence: CDR1 MGHRA, CDR2 YSYEKL. The length of the CDR3 is 14 residues. The trim removed 1 base at V and 4 bases at J, leaving 2 bases unmatched.

This chain uses TRBV4-1 with TRBJ2-7, with 9 positions matching TRBD1. The sequence derives from a woman at least 80 years old with acute or convalescent COVID-19. Sample: peripheral blood. For the CDR3, the DNA is TGCGCCAGCAGCCAAGGTGGACAGGGGTACGAGCAGTACTTC. This codes for CASSQGGQGYEQYF.